These 7 T cell receptor beta chains came from one sample sequenced in a study of T cells after yellow fever vaccination. TCRdb reanalysed the 5' RACE reads using MiXCR and keeps one entry per CDR3 protein. There are some 240,000 distinct CDR3 sequences in the sample; approximately 3% occur only once, and around 3.3% lies in the top ten. This specimen consisted of CD4+ T cells sorted from PBMCs, obtained 10 days after the yellow fever booster vaccination. All receptors derive from a young man who received the YFV17D yellow fever vaccine.

A note on this clonotype: A much larger clone differs by one base, so this may be a read error. This chain links TRBV7-2 with TRBJ2-2; D is possibly TRBD1 (6 bases). CDR1 and CDR2 from the germline V gene are SGHTA and FQGNSA. Trimming removed 6 bases from V and 6 bases from J, with 14 bases in between. The CDR3 length is 14 residues. In nucleotides, the CDR3 is TGTGCCAGCAGGCAGGGGAACACAGCCGGGGAGCTGTTTTTT. Residues: CASRQGNTAGELFF. The full variable domain, its missing parts supplied by reference TRBV7-2 and TRBJ2-2, is GAGVSQSPSNKVTEKGKDVELRCDPISGHTALYWYRQSLGQGLEFLIYFQGNSAPDKSGLPSDRFSAERTGGSVSTLTIQRTQQEDSAVYLCASRQGNTAGELFFGEGSRLTVL.

This clonotype was observed a few times. The CDR3 sequence: CASSFTPEDTQYF. DNA for the CDR3: TGTGCCAGCAGCTTTACCCCCGAGGATACGCAGTATTTT. This chain connects TRBV5-6 to TRBJ2-3; no reliable D call. CDR1 is SGHDT and CDR2 is YYEEEE in the germline V gene. This CDR3 has 13 residues. Trimming took 2 bases from V and 6 from J, leaving 10 bases between them.

This chain links TRBV4-1 with TRBJ2-6, with D unclear. Trimming left V 0 bases short and J 6 bases short, with 18 bases between. CDR1 is MGHRA and CDR2 is YSYEKL in the germline V gene. The CDR3 consists of 18 residues. CDR3 region: CASSQELQPTSTANVLTF. The CDR3 DNA reads TGCGCCAGCAGCCAAGAACTTCAGCCCACATCTACGGCCAACGTCCTGACTTTC.

V gene TRBV6-4 combines with J gene TRBJ1-4; 7 bases fit TRBD1. CDR3 length equals 13 residues. Germline-derived CDR1 and CDR2 are MRHNA and SNTAGT. V shed 6 bases, J shed 7 bases, and the junction held 5 bases outside the gene matches. This CDR3 is CASSVNRGEKLFF. CDR3 bases: TGTGCCAGCAGCGTCAACAGGGGTGAAAAACTGTTTTTT.

This clonotype came up many times. The chain carries TRBV18 and TRBJ1-5; D remains unclear. The CDR3 has 13 residues. Trimming left V 2 bases short and J 7 bases short, with 9 bases between. From germline, CDR1 is KGHSH and CDR2 LQKENI. The CDR3 reads CASSPGTDQPQHF. CDR3 coding DNA: TGTGCCAGCTCACCAGGTACAGACCAGCCCCAGCATTTT. Combining the CDR3 with reference TRBV18 and TRBJ1-5 gives the whole variable domain NAGVMQNPRHLVRRRGQEARLRCSPMKGHSHVYWYRQLPEEGLKFMVYLQKENIIDESGMPKERFSAEFPKEGPSILRIQQVVRGDSAAYFCASSPGTDQPQHFGDGTRLSIL.

This clonotype occurred many times. One end of the junction fails to match germline, which may point to a read error. V is TRBV7-7 and J is TRBJ2-6; 8 positions match TRBD1. CDR3 length: 17 amino acids. Germline CDR1 and CDR2: SSHAT and FNYEAQ (reference sequence). The DNA for the CDR3 is TGTGCTAGCAGCGAGGACAGGGCGTTTGGTGGGGCCAACGTCCTGACTTTC. This codes for CASSEDRAFGGANVLTF.

This clonotype was seen at least ten times. The rearrangement links TRBV10-3 to TRBJ2-1, with 10 bases fitting TRBD1. V lost 6 bases, J lost 4 bases, and 9 bases stayed unmatched. Germline CDR1 ENHRY, CDR2 SYGVKD. The CDR3 has 16 amino acids. CDR3 coding DNA: TGTGCCATCAGCACCATCCCGGGACAGGGGTACAATGAGCAGTTCTTC. Protein product: CAISTIPGQGYNEQFF.